The 21 T cell receptor beta chains given below trace back to one sample, sequenced in a study of patients and donors after allogeneic stem cell transplantation. A single record per CDR3 protein comes from TCRdb applying MiXCR to the RT-PCR reads. The table has about 150,000 distinct CDR3 sequences, about 24% seen once; the top ten hold roughly a quarter. Material: blood, either unsorted or a sorted T cell fraction (not recorded which). The receptors here all came from a human donor who was either an allogeneic HSCT recipient or a stem cell or donor lymphocyte infusion donor (not recorded which). It is not recorded whose cells these are; they may come from a transplant donor.

The chain is built from TRBV5-1 and TRBJ1-2, with D perhaps TRBD1 (6 bases). Germline-derived CDR1 and CDR2 are SGHRS and YFSETQ. Trimming pared 4 bases from V and 6 bases from J, leaving 19 bases between. This CDR3 contains 15 residues. CDR3 bases: TGCGCCAGCAGCCAAGGGAACTGGCAGGGGAATGGCTACACCTTC. As protein: CASSQGNWQGNGYTF.

The rearrangement joins TRBV2 to TRBJ1-1, with D unresolved. From germline, CDR1 is SNHLY and CDR2 FYNNEI. Trimming shortened V by 7 bases and J by 0 bases, and 12 bases separated the two germline ends. This CDR3 is 14 amino acids long. CDR3: CASTTTGVNTEAFF. DNA for the CDR3: TGTGCCAGCACTACAACCGGAGTGAACACTGAAGCTTTCTTT.

This chain joins TRBV12-3 or TRBV12-4 and TRBJ1-3; tentative D call: TRBD1 (5 bases). CDR3 length: 13 residues. V was trimmed by 7 bases and J by 2 bases, leaving 9 bases between them. The CDR3 region is CASIQGAGNTIYF. The CDR3, as DNA: TGTGCCAGCATTCAGGGTGCTGGAAACACCATATATTTT.

The V gene is TRBV5-1, the J gene TRBJ2-7; D uncertain. CDR1 and CDR2 (germline): SGHRS, YFSETQ. Between the trimmed V and J ends, which lost 4 bases and 0 bases, there was a span of 20 bases. The CDR3 length is 17 residues. CDR3 region: CASSPTPAGLFSYEQYF. The CDR3, as DNA: TGCGCCAGCAGCCCCACACCGGCAGGCCTATTCTCCTACGAGCAGTACTTC.

This chain uses TRBV10-3 with TRBJ2-3; D remains ambiguous. Trimming stripped 6 bases from V and 0 bases from J, with 7 bases between. This CDR3 has 13 amino acids. The germline V gene encodes CDR1 ENHRY and CDR2 SYGVKD. CDR3 in amino acids: CAIRLWSTDTQYF. The CDR3 nucleotides are TGTGCCATCAGGTTATGGAGCACAGATACGCAGTATTTT.

Ten or more counts support this clonotype. V and J are TRBV9 and TRBJ1-3; 9 bases are a match to TRBD1. CDR3 length: 16 amino acids. V was pared by 0 bases and J by 5 bases, with 6 bases of the junction left unmatched. CDR1 and CDR2 (germline): SGDLS, YYNGEE. CDR3 coding DNA: TGTGCCAGCAGCGTAGATACAGGGGGCTACAGAAACACCATATATTTT. This encodes CASSVDTGGYRNTIYF.

V usage is TRBV10-3 and J usage is TRBJ1-5; D not resolved. Trimming shortened V by 10 bases and J by 3 bases, and 13 bases separated the two germline ends. The germline CDR1 and CDR2 sequences are ENHRY and SYGVKD. There are 13 residues in the CDR3. The CDR3 loop reads CATGYITNQPQHF. The CDR3 region has the DNA TGTGCCACGGGATACATTACCAATCAGCCCCAGCATTTT.

This clonotype was seen at least ten times. This chain connects TRBV5-1 to TRBJ1-2; D is ambiguous. This CDR3 comprises 12 residues. Trimming cost V 5 bases and J 2 bases, with 7 bases left between them. Germline lookup yields CDR1 SGHRS and CDR2 YFSETQ. The CDR3 sequence is CASRPENYGYTF. The CDR3 region has the DNA TGCGCCAGCAGACCAGAGAACTATGGCTACACCTTC.

With regard to this clonotype: A much larger clone lies one base from this, so it may be a read error. This chain joins TRBV12-3 or TRBV12-4 and TRBJ1-1; D call uncertain. The CDR3 consists of 13 residues. The CDR3 here is CPSSLSSPSKAFF. The DNA for the CDR3 is TGTCCCAGCAGTTTAAGTAGTCCATCAAAAGCTTTCTTT.

This sequence joins TRBV5-1 and TRBJ2-1, with D possibly being TRBD1 (6 bases). Germline values: CDR1 SGHRS, CDR2 YFSETQ. With 2 bases removed from V and 0 bases from J, the gap between germline ends came to 15 bases. The CDR3 extends over 17 amino acids. This chain's CDR3 is CASSLQPTGLSYNEQFF. Written as DNA, the CDR3 is TGCGCCAGCAGCTTACAACCGACAGGCCTCTCCTACAATGAGCAGTTCTTC.

CDR3 in amino acids: CASSSGLDHEQFF. CDR3 coding DNA: TGTGCCAGCAGCTCTGGACTAGACCATGAGCAGTTCTTC. The chain recombines TRBV12-3 or TRBV12-4 with TRBJ2-1; 7 nucleotides match TRBD2. The CDR3 sequence is 13 residues long. The V gene end was trimmed by 6 bases and the J gene end by 8 bases; junction bases not matched to a gene: 7.

The genes are TRBV4-1 and TRBJ2-1; maybe TRBD2 (6 bases). Deletions cut 1 base from V and 6 bases from J, with 10 bases between. The germline V gene encodes CDR1 MGHRA and CDR2 YSYEKL. The CDR3 is 14 residues long. This CDR3 is CASSQVAGGNEQFF. CDR3 bases: TGCGCCAGCAGCCAAGTGGCCGGGGGCAATGAGCAGTTCTTC.

This clonotype was seen a few times. V usage is TRBV5-4 and J usage is TRBJ2-5, with D unclear. This CDR3 spans 14 amino acids. Germline CDR1 is SGHNT and CDR2 is YYREEE (reference sequence). Between the trimmed V and J ends, which lost 0 bases and 5 bases, there was a span of 11 bases. Here the CDR3 reads CASSLGGLGETQYF. The CDR3 nucleotides are TGTGCCAGCAGCTTGGGAGGCCTAGGGGAGACCCAGTACTTC.

This clonotype occurred a few times. The CDR3 is CASSMGLAGGVGYEQYF. DNA for the CDR3: TGTGCCAGCAGCATGGGACTAGCGGGTGGGGTGGGCTACGAGCAGTACTTC. The V and J genes are TRBV11-2 and TRBJ2-7, with 12 bases lining up with TRBD2. V lost 5 bases, J lost 3 bases, and 11 bases stayed unmatched. Germline assignment: CDR1 SGHAT and CDR2 FQNNGV. The CDR3 sequence is 17 residues long. The full variable domain, in which reference TRBV11-2 and TRBJ2-7 provide the parts outside the CDR3, is EAGVAQSPRYKIIEKRQSVAFWCNPISGHATLYWYQQILGQGPKLLIQFQNNGVVDDSQLPKDRFSAERLKGVDSTLKIQPAKLEDSAVYLCASSMGLAGGVGYEQYFGPGTRLTVT.

The chain uses TRBV18 and TRBJ1-1; D unclear. Trimming pared 3 bases from V and 5 bases from J, leaving 13 bases between. The CDR3 runs to 14 residues. Germline CDR1 is KGHSH and CDR2 is LQKENI. The CDR3 region has the DNA TGTGCCAGCTCACCGGGAATCCCGGGTACTGAAGCTTTCTTT. Its translation is CASSPGIPGTEAFF.

This clonotype was observed at least ten times. This chain connects TRBV12-3 or TRBV12-4 to TRBJ1-5, with a weak D call TRBD1 (6 bases). CDR3 size: 15 residues. Deletions cut 3 bases from V and 5 bases from J, with 14 bases between. As DNA, the CDR3 is TGTGCCAGCAGTTTCGAGGGGGGTAGGGATCAGCCCCAGCATTTT. Its protein is CASSFEGGRDQPQHF.

This chain connects TRBV30 to TRBJ2-1; no firm D call. V was cut by 0 bases and J by 3 bases, with 6 bases left in between. The CDR3 length is 13 residues. Germline CDR1 is GTSNPN and CDR2 is SVGIG (reference sequence). CDR3 protein: CAWSVVIYNEQFF. In DNA, the CDR3 is TGTGCCTGGAGTGTAGTGATCTACAATGAGCAGTTCTTC.

V and J are TRBV13 and TRBJ2-2; D is ambiguous. Germline V gene sequence: CDR1 PRHDT, CDR2 FYEKMQ (reference sequence). Trimming pared 3 bases from V and 6 bases from J, leaving 5 bases between. CDR3 length: 12 residues. CDR3 in DNA: TGTGCCAGCAGCTTCAACGCCGGGGAGCTGTTTTTT. Translating gives CASSFNAGELFF.

This clonotype was seen many times. This sequence joins TRBV3-1 and TRBJ1-5; the D is unclear. In germline, CDR1 is LGHDT, CDR2 YNNKEL (reference sequence). The CDR3 sequence is 16 residues long. Trimming left V 1 base short and J 5 bases short, with 15 bases between. The chain's CDR3 is CASSQGGLWWHQPQHF. The CDR3 DNA follows: TGTGCCAGCAGCCAAGGTGGGCTTTGGTGGCATCAGCCCCAGCATTTT.

This clonotype turned up a few times. V is TRBV18 and J is TRBJ2-3; 7 bases map to TRBD1. The CDR3 consists of 16 residues. The germline V gene has CDR1 KGHSH and CDR2 LQKENI. Trimming took 3 bases from V and 0 from J; bases not matched to a gene: 6. The CDR3 DNA follows: TGTGCCAGCTCACCCCCAGGGGGTGGAAGCACAGATACGCAGTATTTT. Protein product: CASSPPGGGSTDTQYF.

The chain has TRBV6-1 and TRBJ2-3; a weak D match, TRBD1 (6 bases). The CDR3 runs to 15 residues. Trimming stripped 4 bases from V and 3 bases from J, with 14 bases between. Germline loops: CDR1 MNHNS, CDR2 SASEGT. The CDR3: CASSGQGQLTDTQYF. The DNA for the CDR3 is TGTGCCAGCAGTGGACAAGGACAGCTGACAGATACGCAGTATTTT.